The source of this T cell receptor (beta chain) is a study of T cell clonality in common variable immunodeficiency. The table came from immunoSEQ multiplex PCR; TCRdb's copy has only in-frame clones and leaves some out. Sampling found about 19,000 clones, none seen once. CDR1 is KGHSH, CDR2 LQKENI, per germline. V lost 1 base and J lost 7, with 7 bases in between. The CDR3 sequence is 13 residues long. Study-level points and caveats: Fewer deletions and N-nucleotide insertions were reportedly seen in common variable immunodeficiency TCR beta sequences.

This clone was seen a handful of times. Its antigen is undetermined. Read coverage stops 3 residues before the CDR3 terminus; the germline J gene supplies the remainder. Source material: peripheral blood mononuclear cells. This chain uses TRBV18 with TRBJ2-2; D remains ambiguous. The receptor was isolated from a human donor with common variable immunodeficiency. The CDR3 DNA, read in part, is TGTGCCAGCTCACCACTGTTTCGCGGGGAG. Its translation is CASSPLFRGE. The whole CDR3 region reads CASSPLFRGELFF.